This T cell receptor beta chain comes out of a study of blood T cell repertoires in COVID-19. Study-level background: Sample material is recorded as cDNA or gDNA derived from T cells, B-cell-depleted T cells, or PBMCs.

CDR3 length: 14 residues. The germline CDR1 and CDR2 sequences are LNHDA and SQIVND (reference sequence). The J segment lost 1 base and the V segment lost 6 bases, leaving 3 bases of the junction unmatched. Profiled with immunoSEQ multiplex PCR; TCRdb holds only in-frame clones, not every one. Here the sample spans about 140,000 clones, around 82% being singletons. This receptor was identified in a man aged 40-55 years with acute COVID-19. Sequences were obtained from PBMCs or T cells enriched from blood (not recorded which). This chain uses TRBV19 with TRBJ1-1; 9 bases match TRBD1. DNA for the CDR3: TGTGCCAGTAGCGAACAGGGGGCGAACACTGAAGCTTTCTTT. Protein sequence: CASSEQGANTEAFF. The complete variable domain, with remaining parts taken from reference TRBV19 and TRBJ1-1, reads DGGITQSPKYLFRKEGQNVTLSCEQNLNHDAMYWYRQDPGQGLRLIYYSQIVNDFQKGDIAEGYSVSREKKESFPLTVTSAQKNPTAFYLCASSEQGANTEAFFGQGTRLTVV.